This TCR beta chain originates from a study of T cell changes during pregnancy in multiple sclerosis. Trimming shortened V by 4 bases and J by 3 bases, and 20 bases separated the two germline ends. The CDR3 runs to 16 residues. CDR1 and CDR2 from the germline V gene are SQVTM and ANQGSEA. The protocol was immunoSEQ multiplex PCR, while the TCRdb copy is restricted to in-frame clones and leaves out a portion. The profile shows around 41,000 clones, approximately 90% of them singletons. Material: CD4+ T cells from peripheral blood mononuclear cells, obtained in the third trimester of pregnancy. The clonotype comes from a female donor in good health, enrolled as a control in a pregnancy study. The chain is built from TRBV29-1 and TRBJ2-3; the D gene is possibly TRBD2 (6 bases). In DNA form, the CDR3 reads TGCAGCGTTGCCGGGGGAGAGCGTGGCGGAACAGATACGCAGTATTTT. Translation gives CSVAGGERGGTDTQYF.